A single TCR beta chain is shown here with its context. Its antigen is unknown. This sample was included in a study of cytomegalovirus exposure and HLA in healthy donors. Study results and caveats: Sequencing depth across donors, presence/absence analyses assumed, was roughly uniform. When analyzed later, a missense DCLRE1C variant was found to be linked to TCR beta V- and J-gene trimming. Within an earlier analysis, most TCR beta V segments proved productive either about 90% or about 30% of the time.

Primers: 60 Vbeta forward and 13 Jbeta reverse. Sequencing was performed with immunoSEQ multiplex PCR; in TCRdb, only in-frame clones are kept and a portion is missing. This sample's clone table lists 38,000 or so clones. This sequence was found in a man aged 25 to 40 in good health and CMV-seronegative. Sequencing used PBMCs.

CDR3 DNA sequence: TGTGCCAGCTCACCGGCGGCTCTTAATGAAAAACTGTTTTTT. It codes for CASSPAALNEKLFF. The chain has TRBV18 and TRBJ1-4, with unresolved D. The germline V gene has CDR1 KGHSH and CDR2 LQKENI. Trimming took 3 bases from V and 4 from J, leaving 9 bases between them. This CDR3 contains 14 residues. Using reference TRBV18 and TRBJ1-4 for the parts outside the CDR3, the full variable domain is NAGVMQNPRHLVRRRGQEARLRCSPMKGHSHVYWYRQLPEEGLKFMVYLQKENIIDESGMPKERFSAEFPKEGPSILRIQQVVRGDSAAYFCASSPAALNEKLFFGSGTQLSVL.